Listed below are T cell receptor beta chains from one sample, sequenced in a study of Ad26.COV2.S vaccination and SARS-CoV-2 variants. Generated by immunoSEQ multiplex PCR, the TCRdb table keeps only in-frame clones and is missing some. The repertoire holds a few hundred thousand clones, with approximately 90% as singletons. The sample was peripheral blood, taken in a trial of Ad26.COV2.S vaccine versus placebo. Receptors originate from a person aged 18 to 59 who received the Ad26.COV2.S COVID-19 vaccine or a placebo. CDR3s include the opening cysteine and the closing phenylalanine or tryptophan. D genes are given only for firm matches.

V,D,J,CDR3,DNA
TRBV7-6,TRBD1,TRBJ2-7,CASSLGRARGLEEQYF,TGTGCCAGCAGCTTAGGTCGGGCCAGGGGGCTGGAGGAGCAGTACTTC
TRBV3-1/TRBV3-2,TRBD1,TRBJ1-5,CASSHLRDRGVDSNQPQHF,TGTGCCAGCAGCCACTTAAGGGACAGGGGCGTGGATAGCAATCAGCCCCAGCATTTT
TRBV5-8,-,TRBJ1-2,CASSLRRDANYGYTF,TGTGCCAGCAGCTTGAGGCGGGACGCTAACTATGGCTACACCTTC
TRBV10-2,-,TRBJ2-5,CASSSGVMGDWETQYF,TGCGCCAGCAGTTCGGGGGTTATGGGTGATTGGGAGACCCAGTACTTC
TRBV13,-,TRBJ2-3,CASSLVGGTTDTQYF,TGTGCCAGCAGCTTAGTTGGGGGGACTACAGATACGCAGTATTTT
TRBV2,TRBD1,TRBJ2-1,CASRPSWTGVGNEQFF,TGTGCCAGCAGGCCGAGCTGGACAGGGGTGGGGAATGAGCAGTTCTTC
TRBV5-4,-,TRBJ2-5,CASSSKETQYF,TGTGCCAGCAGCAGTAAAGAGACCCAGTACTTC
TRBV11-1,TRBD1,TRBJ2-1,CASTELVQGDYNEQFF,TGTGCCAGCACTGAACTCGTCCAGGGGGACTACAATGAGCAGTTCTTC
TRBV12-3/TRBV12-4,-,TRBJ1-1,CASSFGGDTEAFF,TGTGCCAGCAGTTTTGGAGGGGACACTGAAGCTTTCTTT
TRBV5-1,-,TRBJ2-5,CASSLEPGVQETQYF,TGCGCCAGCAGCTTGGAGCCGGGAGTCCAAGAGACCCAGTACTTC
TRBV19,TRBD1,TRBJ1-2,CASSSRDRVLGGYTF,TGTGCCAGTAGTAGCCGGGACAGGGTGCTTGGGGGCTACACCTTC
TRBV11-2,TRBD2,TRBJ2-3,CASSLVPLADASTDTQYF,TGTGCCAGCAGCTTAGTTCCACTAGCGGATGCTAGCACAGATACGCAGTATTTT
TRBV27,-,TRBJ1-4,CASRAGGGEKLFF,TGTGCCAGCAGGGCGGGGGGTGGTGAAAAACTGTTTTTT
TRBV12-3/TRBV12-4,-,TRBJ2-3,CASSLRDKQYF,TGTGCCAGCAGCCTCCGGGACAAGCAGTATTTT
TRBV4-3,TRBD1,TRBJ1-4,CASSQGTGPNEKLFF,TGCGCCAGCAGCCAAGGGACAGGCCCTAATGAAAAACTGTTTTTT
TRBV28,-,TRBJ1-2,CASSHSLNYGYTF,TGTGCCAGCAGCCACTCGCTTAACTATGGCTACACCTTC
TRBV5-1,TRBD2,TRBJ2-1,CASSPQLAGGNNEQFF,TGCGCCAGCAGCCCCCAACTAGCGGGGGGTAATAATGAGCAGTTCTTC
TRBV11-2,TRBD1,TRBJ2-2,CASSLAFWGQGVSTGELFF,TGTGCCAGCAGCTTAGCATTTTGGGGACAGGGGGTTTCCACCGGGGAGCTGTTTTTT
TRBV2,-,TRBJ2-6,CASSVSRGSGANVLTF,TGTGCCAGCAGCGTATCCCGTGGCTCTGGGGCCAACGTCCTGACTTTC
TRBV5-4,-,TRBJ2-7,CASRLELSGVYEQYF,TGTGCCAGCAGATTGGAGTTGTCAGGGGTCTACGAGCAGTACTTC
TRBV6-2/TRBV6-3,-,TRBJ2-2,CASSYPGTGTGELFF,TGTGCCAGCAGTTACCCCGGGACTGGCACCGGGGAGCTGTTTTTT
TRBV18,-,TRBJ1-5,CASSRWDQPQHF,TGTGCCAGCTCACGTTGGGATCAGCCCCAGCATTTT